This T cell receptor (beta chain) was observed in a study of blood T cell repertoires in COVID-19. Libraries were prepared by immunoSEQ multiplex PCR; TCRdb keeps only in-frame clonotypes and omits some of them. The data hold around 230,000 clones, with approximately 85% observed a single time. V was cut by 0 bases and J by 6 bases, with 11 bases left in between. The germline V gene encodes CDR1 MNHNS and CDR2 SASEGT. This CDR3 is built from 14 residues. The TCR comes from an older woman with active or convalescent COVID-19. The sample consisted of peripheral blood. The chain couples TRBV6-1 to TRBJ1-1; tentative D call: TRBD1 (5 bases). The DNA for the CDR3 is TGTGCCAGCAGTGAAGCGTTGGGGGACTCTGAAGCTTTCTTT. It translates to CASSEALGDSEAFF.